This T cell receptor beta chain originates from a study of PD-L1 blockade in urothelial cancer. Study background: Patients began atezolizumab, 1,200 mg intravenously every 3 weeks, at some point between 2013 and 2015. About 90% of the roughly 29 patients were men who had bladder-origin urothelial cancer. Findings and caveats of the study: Improved survival was predicted by pretreatment blood TCR clonality below the median.

As regards this clone: What it recognizes is unknown.

Assay: immunoSEQ multiplex PCR; the TCRdb copy retains only in-frame clones and omits some. The sample has about 45,000 clones, 88% seen once. The CDR3 loop spans 15 amino acids. CDR1 is MNHNY and CDR2 is SVGAGI in the germline V gene (reference sequence). The junction had 8 bases not matched to a gene; V was cut back by 5 bases and J by 3 bases. The V and J genes are TRBV6-6 and TRBJ2-7; TRBD1 agrees at 9 bases. This specimen was PBMCs, taken around atezolizumab (anti-PD-L1) treatment. This receptor was obtained from an elderly man with urothelial cancer. Written as DNA, the CDR3 is TGTGCCAGCAGTCGACCGGGACAGGGCTTCTACGAGCAGTACTTC. This codes for CASSRPGQGFYEQYF.